In this sample, the clone carrying this T cell receptor beta chain turned up a few times. What it binds is unknown. These data come from a study of shared clonotypes between healthy human individuals. Unsorted samples, those not sorted, used 75 million to 90 million PBMCs for genomic DNA. Study-wide points: Represented genetic and exposure-history diversity was restricted by having few donors.

The assay used deep level. Unsorted PBMC DNA was run through sequencing on ten immunoSEQ deep assay plates. The assay was immunoSEQ multiplex PCR, and TCRdb's table has in-frame clones only and misses some. The profile shows approximately 500,000 clones, 75% to 80% of them singletons. Germline V gene lookup returns CDR1 SNHLY and CDR2 FYNNEI. The CDR3 length is 16 residues. V shed 1 base and J shed 2 bases, with 13 bases lying between them. The sequenced material came from PBMCs. This clonotype originated in a woman between 40 and 50 years old in good health. Some clones in this sample may be carry-over from other donors' samples. V gene TRBV2 combines with J gene TRBJ2-3; the D call may be TRBD1 or TRBD2 (5 bases each). CDR3 DNA sequence: TGTGCCAGCAGTGAAGAAGGGACGGCGCACACAGATACGCAGTATTTT. Its translation: CASSEEGTAHTDTQYF.